Below are 16 T cell receptor beta chains sequenced from a single sample in a study of regulatory T cells in long-lasting Graves disease (dated by TCRdb to about 2021). According to the study, the label for this sample's time point signals: newly diagnosed GD, antithyroid drugs for less than 3 months. For both TCR sequencing and RNA sequencing, RNA was extracted from PBMCs in TRIzol. Library preparation employed multiplex PCR. Instrument on record: Illumina HiSeq 4000. TCR beta libraries were built with iRepertoire HTBI primers and Arm-PCR amplification of CDR3 regions. TCRdb took the public reads, trimmed them with fastp at Q25, ran MiXCR for clone calling and kept in-frame beta chains. Rows with a matching CDR3 protein are joined into one entry that keeps the most common DNA and genes. Counted in this sample were hundreds of thousands of distinct CDR3 sequences; 16% of them appeared once. Of the sample, 15% to 20% falls within the top ten clones.

In addition, the sample was reused for a study of T cells in Graves' hyperthyroidism and ophthalmopathy.

Sequencing was performed on peripheral blood mononuclear cells (PBMCs), taken at new diagnosis, from a patient treated with antithyroid drugs. The receptor source for this set is a woman in her 30s with Graves disease. Donor details come from another sample of the same person, matched by shared clones.

There are a few counts of this clonotype. V gene TRBV28 combines with J gene TRBJ2-7; 8 bases are shared with TRBD1. Trimming at V came to 4 bases and at J to 3 bases, leaving 14 bases not matched to a gene. CDR1 MDHEN and CDR2 SYDVKM come from the germline V gene. CDR3 size: 17 residues. The CDR3 sequence: CASSYQPGQGSIYEQYF. The CDR3 DNA reads TGTGCCAGCAGTTACCAACCCGGACAGGGTTCAATCTACGAGCAGTACTTC.

This clonotype occurred a few times. The V gene is TRBV2, the J gene TRBJ1-1, with D perhaps TRBD1 (5 bases). Germline V gives CDR1 SNHLY, CDR2 FYNNEI. V gave up 6 bases and J gave up 0 bases, with 14 bases separating them. This CDR3 has 15 residues. Written as DNA, the CDR3 is TGTGCCAGCAGGGAAAGGGACGGTTTGAACACTGAAGCTTTCTTT. Translated: CASRERDGLNTEAFF.

This clonotype has a count of ten or more. The chain carries TRBV27 and TRBJ2-7, with 8 bases aligning to TRBD1. The CDR3 covers 13 residues. V was clipped by 5 bases and J by 6 bases; unmatched bases: 6. Per germline, CDR1 MNHEY and CDR2 SMNVEV (reference sequence). This CDR3 is CASSPGQGGEQYF. In DNA form, the CDR3 reads TGTGCCAGCAGTCCCGGACAGGGCGGCGAGCAGTACTTC.

This clonotype has a handful of counts. The chain is built from TRBV5-4 and TRBJ2-1, with 9 bases fitting TRBD2. Looked up from germline, CDR1 is SGHNT and CDR2 is YYREEE (reference sequence). The CDR3 has 14 amino acids. V was clipped by 3 bases and J by 9 bases; unmatched bases: 7. The CDR3 sequence is CASSSVAGAPEQFF. The CDR3 DNA follows: TGTGCCAGCAGCTCGGTAGCGGGAGCCCCTGAGCAGTTCTTC.

On this clonotype: One end of the junction varies from germline; a read error may be responsible. The genes are TRBV7-7 and TRBJ2-5; 7 bases match TRBD2. Germline values: CDR1 SSHAT, CDR2 FNYEAQ (reference sequence). The CDR3 extends over 14 amino acids. The CDR3 sequence: CASSVAGLGETQYF. In DNA, the CDR3 is TGTGCTAGCAGCGTAGCGGGCCTGGGGGAGACCCAGTACTTC.

This clonotype came up a few times. This chain links TRBV6-1 with TRBJ2-2, with TRBD1 identical over 8 bases. V lost 4 bases, J lost 8 bases, and 15 bases stayed unmatched. The CDR3 is 17 amino acids. The V gene's germline CDR1 is MNHNS and CDR2 SASEGT. CDR3 sequence reads: CASSAPPGQGGVGELFF. The CDR3 nucleotides read TGTGCCAGCAGTGCACCCCCCGGACAGGGCGGAGTAGGGGAGCTGTTTTTT.

The chain is built from TRBV18 and TRBJ2-2; D remains unclear. Germline V gene sequence: CDR1 KGHSH, CDR2 LQKENI. Trimming stripped 5 bases from V and 3 bases from J, with 7 bases between. The CDR3 is made up of 13 amino acids. CDR3 bases: TGTGCCAGCTCAGCGCTGGACACCGGGGAGCTGTTTTTT. It yields the protein CASSALDTGELFF.

Ten or more counts support this clonotype. The V call is TRBV3-1, the J call TRBJ2-7; D is ambiguous. The germline V gene encodes CDR1 LGHDT and CDR2 YNNKEL (reference sequence). V dropped 3 bases and J dropped 7 bases, with 10 bases sitting between them. The CDR3 length is 12 residues. As DNA, the CDR3 is TGTGCCAGCAGCCAGGATTACGAGGAGCAGTACTTC. Translated, it gives CASSQDYEEQYF.

This clonotype came up many times. The V call is TRBV11-2, the J call TRBJ2-7, with D perhaps TRBD2 (5 bases). Germline V gene data show CDR1 as SGHAT and CDR2 as FQNNGV. Trimming shortened V by 2 bases and J by 4 bases, and 12 bases separated the two germline ends. CDR3 length: 14 amino acids. CDR3 bases: TGTGCCAGCAGCTTAATGGGCGGAGGTTACGAGCAGTACTTC. Its translation is CASSLMGGGYEQYF.

The sample holds many counts of this clonotype. The chain carries TRBV28 and TRBJ1-5; D unresolved. The V gene's germline CDR1 is MDHEN and CDR2 SYDVKM. The CDR3 spans 18 residues. Trimming took 8 bases from V and 0 from J, leaving 23 bases between them. CDR3 nucleotide sequence: TGTGCCAGCCGGGGAGGCTTTGGGCAGTCATATAGCAATCAGCCCCAGCATTTT. The encoded protein is CASRGGFGQSYSNQPQHF.

This sequence joins TRBV20-1 and TRBJ2-1; perhaps D is TRBD1 or TRBD2 (5 bases each). V was cut by 5 bases and J by 5 bases, with 13 bases left in between. This CDR3 is built from 13 residues. Germline V gene sequence: CDR1 DFQATT, CDR2 SNEGSKA (reference sequence). The DNA for the CDR3 is TGCAGTGCTCCAAGACAGACTAACAATGAGCAGTTCTTC. This sequence encodes CSAPRQTNNEQFF.

This clonotype was recorded many times. V gene TRBV6-2 or TRBV6-3 combines with J gene TRBJ1-5; a possible D gene is TRBD1 (5 bases). Per the germline V gene, CDR1 is MNHEY and CDR2 is SVGEGT. V was trimmed by 0 bases and J by 2 bases, leaving 11 bases between them. This CDR3 contains 16 residues. The CDR3 sequence is CASSYSGRAGNQPQHF. CDR3 nucleotide sequence: TGTGCCAGCAGTTACTCGGGCAGGGCGGGCAATCAGCCCCAGCATTTT.

This clonotype was counted only a few times. The rearrangement uses TRBV12-3 or TRBV12-4 and TRBJ2-5; 9 bases are a match to TRBD1. CDR3 size: 15 residues. Trimming cost V 6 bases and J 4 bases; bases outside gene matches: 9. The CDR3 DNA is TGTGCCAGCAGGGCAGGACAGGGGATTGGAGAGACCCAGTACTTC. Amino acids: CASRAGQGIGETQYF.

Remarks on this clonotype: This could be a read error, since a much larger clone is one nucleotide away. V usage is TRBV7-9 and J usage is TRBJ1-1; D not resolved. CDR1 SEHNR and CDR2 FQNEAQ come from the germline V gene (reference sequence). V was pared by 0 bases and J by 1 base, with 6 bases between. The CDR3 sequence is 14 residues long. The chain's CDR3 is CASSLASQNTEAFF. The CDR3 coding sequence is TGTGCCAGCAGCTTAGCGTCCCAGAACACTGAAGCTTTCTTT.

This clonotype appeared a few times. This sequence joins TRBV19 and TRBJ2-5; TRBD1 matches at 7 bases. From germline, CDR1 is LNHDA and CDR2 SQIVND (reference sequence). V gave up 10 bases and J gave up 5 bases; unmatched junction bases: 4. This CDR3 contains 11 residues. The CDR3 DNA reads TGTGCCACAAGGGGGCTGGAGACCCAGTACTTC. Residues: CATRGLETQYF.

This clonotype has just a few counts. The chain joins TRBV6-2 or TRBV6-3 to TRBJ1-1, with D unclear. Trimming removed 4 bases from V and 9 bases from J, with 12 bases in between. The CDR3 sequence is 12 residues long. Germline V gives CDR1 MNHEY, CDR2 SVGEGT. In nucleotides, the CDR3 is TGTGCCAGCAGTTTAGCAGGCGAGCAAGCTTTCTTT. Translation: CASSLAGEQAFF.